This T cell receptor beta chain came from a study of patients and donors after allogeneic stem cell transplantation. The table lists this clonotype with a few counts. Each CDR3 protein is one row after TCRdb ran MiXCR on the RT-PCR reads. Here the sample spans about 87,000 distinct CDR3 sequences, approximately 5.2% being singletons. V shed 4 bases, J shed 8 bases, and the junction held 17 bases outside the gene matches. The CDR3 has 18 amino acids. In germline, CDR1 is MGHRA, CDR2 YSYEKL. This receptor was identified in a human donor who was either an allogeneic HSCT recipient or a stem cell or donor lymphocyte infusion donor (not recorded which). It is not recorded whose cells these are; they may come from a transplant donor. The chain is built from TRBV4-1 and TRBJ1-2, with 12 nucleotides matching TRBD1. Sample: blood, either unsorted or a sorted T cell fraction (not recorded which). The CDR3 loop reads CASSLLPGTGGALGGYTF. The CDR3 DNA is TGCGCCAGCAGCCTTCTACCCGGGACAGGGGGCGCGCTGGGCGGCTACACCTTC.